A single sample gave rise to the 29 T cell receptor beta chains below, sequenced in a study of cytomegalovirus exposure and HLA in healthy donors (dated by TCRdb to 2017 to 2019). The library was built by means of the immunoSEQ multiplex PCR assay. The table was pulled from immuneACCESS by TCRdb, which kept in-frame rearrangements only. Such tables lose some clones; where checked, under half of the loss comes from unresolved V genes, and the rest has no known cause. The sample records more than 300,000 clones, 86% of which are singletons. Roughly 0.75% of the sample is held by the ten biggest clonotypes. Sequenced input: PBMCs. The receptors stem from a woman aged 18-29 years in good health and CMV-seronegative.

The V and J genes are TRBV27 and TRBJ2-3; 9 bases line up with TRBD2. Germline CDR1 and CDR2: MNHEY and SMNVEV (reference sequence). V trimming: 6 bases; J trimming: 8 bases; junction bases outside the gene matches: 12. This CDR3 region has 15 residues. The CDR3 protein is CASRAETSGPFTQYF. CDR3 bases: TGTGCCAGCAGGGCGGAGACTAGCGGCCCCTTTACGCAGTATTTT.

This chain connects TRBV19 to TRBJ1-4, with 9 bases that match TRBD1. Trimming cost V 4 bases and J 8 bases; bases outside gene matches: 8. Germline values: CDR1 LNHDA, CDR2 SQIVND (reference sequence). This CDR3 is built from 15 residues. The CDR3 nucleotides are TGTGCCAGTAGTACCGCCGGGACAGGGCGCGAAAAACTGTTTTTT. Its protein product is CASSTAGTGREKLFF.

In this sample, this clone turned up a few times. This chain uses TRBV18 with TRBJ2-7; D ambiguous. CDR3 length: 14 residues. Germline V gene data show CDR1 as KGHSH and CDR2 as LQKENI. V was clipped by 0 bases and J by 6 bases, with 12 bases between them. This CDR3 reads CASSPPTPSGEQYF. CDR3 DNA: TGTGCCAGCTCACCACCCACACCTTCGGGCGAGCAGTACTTC.

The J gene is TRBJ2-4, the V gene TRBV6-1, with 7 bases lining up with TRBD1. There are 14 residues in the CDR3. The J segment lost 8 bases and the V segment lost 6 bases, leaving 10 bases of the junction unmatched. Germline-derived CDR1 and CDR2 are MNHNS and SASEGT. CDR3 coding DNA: TGTGCCAGCAGGATGAACAGGGGCACGGACATTCAGTACTTC. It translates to CASRMNRGTDIQYF.

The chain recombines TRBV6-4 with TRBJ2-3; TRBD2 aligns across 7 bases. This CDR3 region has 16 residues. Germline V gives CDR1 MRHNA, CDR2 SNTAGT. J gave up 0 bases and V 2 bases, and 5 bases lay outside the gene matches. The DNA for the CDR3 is TGTGCCAGCAGTGACCAAGCGGGGACCAGCACAGATACGCAGTATTTT. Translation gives CASSDQAGTSTDTQYF.

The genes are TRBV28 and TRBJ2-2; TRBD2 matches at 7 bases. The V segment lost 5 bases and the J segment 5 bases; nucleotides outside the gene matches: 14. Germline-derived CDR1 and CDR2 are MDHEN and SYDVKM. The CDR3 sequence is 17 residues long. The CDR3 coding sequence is TGTGCCAGCAGTCCCGGGGACTACCAAGTCACGACCGGGGAGCTGTTTTTT. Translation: CASSPGDYQVTTGELFF.

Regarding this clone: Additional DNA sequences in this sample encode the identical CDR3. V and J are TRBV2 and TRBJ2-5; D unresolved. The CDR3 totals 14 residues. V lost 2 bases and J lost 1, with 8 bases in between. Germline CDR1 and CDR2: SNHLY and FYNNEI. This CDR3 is CASSEQALQETQYF. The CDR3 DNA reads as TGTGCCAGCAGTGAACAGGCCCTCCAAGAGACCCAGTACTTC.

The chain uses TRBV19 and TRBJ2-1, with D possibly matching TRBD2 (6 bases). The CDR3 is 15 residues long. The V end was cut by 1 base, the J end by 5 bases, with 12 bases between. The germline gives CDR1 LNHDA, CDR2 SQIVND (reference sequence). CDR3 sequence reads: CASSIGRGGNNEQFF. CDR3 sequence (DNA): TGTGCCAGTAGTATAGGACGGGGAGGCAACAATGAGCAGTTCTTC.

The CDR3 DNA reads as TGTGCCAGCTCCCCCCAGTGGGGGGGCACAGATACGCAGTATTTT. Its protein is CASSPQWGGTDTQYF. This chain uses TRBV18 with TRBJ2-3, with D perhaps matching TRBD2 (6 bases). Trimming removed 6 bases at V and 1 base at J, with 14 bases between. The CDR3 is 15 amino acids. Germline V gene lookup returns CDR1 KGHSH and CDR2 LQKENI.

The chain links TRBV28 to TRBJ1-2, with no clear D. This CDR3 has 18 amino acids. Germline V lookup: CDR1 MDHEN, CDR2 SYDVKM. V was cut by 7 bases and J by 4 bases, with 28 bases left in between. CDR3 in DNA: TGTGCCAGCACTATAAAAGCGTGGGTAGTCGATCTAAGCTATGGCTACACCTTC. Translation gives CASTIKAWVVDLSYGYTF.

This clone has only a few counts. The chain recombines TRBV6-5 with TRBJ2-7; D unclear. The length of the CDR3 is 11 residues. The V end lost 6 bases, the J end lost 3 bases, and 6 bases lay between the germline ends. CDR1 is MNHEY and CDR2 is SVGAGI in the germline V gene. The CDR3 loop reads CASSQNYEQYF. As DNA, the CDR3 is TGTGCCAGCAGCCAAAACTACGAGCAGTACTTC.

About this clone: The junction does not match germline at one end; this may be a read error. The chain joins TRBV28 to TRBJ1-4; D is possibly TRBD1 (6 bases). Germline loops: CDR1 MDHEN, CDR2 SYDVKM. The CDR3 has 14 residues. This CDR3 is CASMAGTTHEKLFF. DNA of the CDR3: TGTGCCAGCATGGCCGGGACAACTCATGAAAAACTGTTTTTT.

CDR3 in amino acids: CASSATSGGYNEQFF. DNA for the CDR3: TGTGCCAGCAGTGCCACTAGCGGGGGTTACAATGAGCAGTTCTTC. The genes are TRBV6-5 and TRBJ2-1; the match to TRBD2 covers 11 bases. V shed 5 bases, J shed 4 bases, and the junction held 4 bases outside the gene matches. From germline, CDR1 is MNHEY and CDR2 SVGAGI. The CDR3 spans 15 residues.

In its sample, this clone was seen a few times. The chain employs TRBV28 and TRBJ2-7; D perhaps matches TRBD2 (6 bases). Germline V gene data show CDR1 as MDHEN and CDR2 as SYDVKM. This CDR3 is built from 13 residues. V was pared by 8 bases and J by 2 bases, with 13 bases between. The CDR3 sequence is CASCGGAPYEQYF. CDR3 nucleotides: TGTGCCAGCTGTGGAGGGGCCCCCTACGAGCAGTACTTC.

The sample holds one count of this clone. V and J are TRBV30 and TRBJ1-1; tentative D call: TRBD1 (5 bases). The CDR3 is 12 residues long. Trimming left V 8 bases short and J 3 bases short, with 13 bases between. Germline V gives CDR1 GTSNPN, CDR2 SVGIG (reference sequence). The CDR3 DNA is TGTGCCAAGACAGAGCTAGACACTGAAGCTTTCTTT. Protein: CAKTELDTEAFF.

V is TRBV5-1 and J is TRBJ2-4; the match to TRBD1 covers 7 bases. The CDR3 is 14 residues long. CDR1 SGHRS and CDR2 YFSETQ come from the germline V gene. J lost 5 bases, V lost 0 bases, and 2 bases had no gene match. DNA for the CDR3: TGCGCCAGCAGCTTGGCCACAGGGGAAAACATTCAGTACTTC. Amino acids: CASSLATGENIQYF.

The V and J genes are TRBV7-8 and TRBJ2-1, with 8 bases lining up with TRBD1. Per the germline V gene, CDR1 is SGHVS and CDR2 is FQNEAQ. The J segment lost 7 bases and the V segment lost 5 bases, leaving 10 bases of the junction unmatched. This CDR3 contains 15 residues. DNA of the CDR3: TGTGCCAGCAGCGCTGCCAGGGGGCTGGGGAATGAGCAGTTCTTC. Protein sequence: CASSAARGLGNEQFF.

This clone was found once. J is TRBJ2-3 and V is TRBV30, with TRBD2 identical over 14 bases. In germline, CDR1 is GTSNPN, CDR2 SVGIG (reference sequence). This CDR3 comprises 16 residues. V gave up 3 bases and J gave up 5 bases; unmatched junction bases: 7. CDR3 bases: TGTGCCTGGAGCCAGGGACTAGCGGGAGCGGGAGATACGCAGTATTTT. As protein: CAWSQGLAGAGDTQYF. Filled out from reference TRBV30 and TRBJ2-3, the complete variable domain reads SQTIHQWPATLVQPVGSPLSLECTVEGTSNPNLYWYRQAAGRGLQLLFYSVGIGQISSEVPQNLSASRPQDRQFILSSKKLLLSDSGFYLCAWSQGLAGAGDTQYFGPGTRLTVL.

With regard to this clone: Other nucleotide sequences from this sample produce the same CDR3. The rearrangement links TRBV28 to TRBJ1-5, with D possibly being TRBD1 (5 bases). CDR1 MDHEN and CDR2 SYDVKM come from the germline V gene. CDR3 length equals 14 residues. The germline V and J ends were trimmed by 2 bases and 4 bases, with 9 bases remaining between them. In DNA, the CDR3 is TGTGCCAGCAGTTTAGCAGGGAGGAATCAGCCCCAGCATTTT. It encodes CASSLAGRNQPQHF.

As DNA, the CDR3 is TGTGCCAGCAGCAAAGCGGGAAATGGAGATACGCAGTATTTT. This gives the protein CASSKAGNGDTQYF. V gene TRBV5-4 combines with J gene TRBJ2-3; 7 nucleotides line up with TRBD2. Losses at the gene ends were 4 bases for V and 5 bases for J; bases not matched to a gene: 7. In germline, CDR1 is SGHNT, CDR2 YYREEE (reference sequence). The CDR3 has 14 residues.

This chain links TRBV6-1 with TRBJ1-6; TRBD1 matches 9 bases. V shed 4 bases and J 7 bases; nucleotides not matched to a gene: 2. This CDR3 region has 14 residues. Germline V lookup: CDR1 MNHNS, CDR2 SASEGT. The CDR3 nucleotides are TGTGCCAGCAGTGGGGACAGGGACAATTCACCCCTCCACTTT. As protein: CASSGDRDNSPLHF.

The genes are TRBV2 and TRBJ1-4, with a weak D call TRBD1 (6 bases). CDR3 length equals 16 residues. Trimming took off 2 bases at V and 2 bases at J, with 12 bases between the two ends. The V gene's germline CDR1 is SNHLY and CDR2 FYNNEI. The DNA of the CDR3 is TGTGCCAGCAGTGAAACCTCGACAGGTACTAATGAAAAACTGTTTTTT. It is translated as CASSETSTGTNEKLFF.

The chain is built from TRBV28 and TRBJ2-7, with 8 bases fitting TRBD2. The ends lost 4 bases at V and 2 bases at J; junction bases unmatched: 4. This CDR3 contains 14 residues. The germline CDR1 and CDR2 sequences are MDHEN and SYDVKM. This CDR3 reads CASSSGGGAYEQYF. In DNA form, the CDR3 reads TGTGCCAGCAGTTCCGGGGGGGGCGCCTACGAGCAGTACTTC.

Here the CDR3 DNA reads TGTGCCAGCAAGGCCGGCAGGGGGACTCACTACGAGCAGTACTTC. It encodes CASKAGRGTHYEQYF. V usage is TRBV27 and J usage is TRBJ2-7; a weak D match, TRBD1 (7 bases). V lost 7 bases, J lost 3 bases, and 19 bases lay in between. This CDR3 region has 15 residues. Germline V lookup: CDR1 MNHEY, CDR2 SMNVEV (reference sequence).

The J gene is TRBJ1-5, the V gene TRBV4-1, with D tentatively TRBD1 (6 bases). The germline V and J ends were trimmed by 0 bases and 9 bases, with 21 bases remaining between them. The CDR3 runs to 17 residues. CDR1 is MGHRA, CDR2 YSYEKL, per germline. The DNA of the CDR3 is TGCGCCAGCAGCCAAGAAGGCGCGGGGGGGGCTTTTCTGCCCCAGCATTTT. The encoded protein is CASSQEGAGGAFLPQHF.

The CDR3 DNA reads as TGTGCCAGCAGCTTAGCGACTAACACTGAAGCTTTCTTT. It specifies CASSLATNTEAFF. The V call is TRBV7-3, the J call TRBJ1-1; D is ambiguous. V was shortened by 2 bases and J by 2 bases, with 6 bases between the two germline ends. The CDR3 is 13 amino acids. CDR1 SGHTA and CDR2 FQGTGA come from the germline V gene.

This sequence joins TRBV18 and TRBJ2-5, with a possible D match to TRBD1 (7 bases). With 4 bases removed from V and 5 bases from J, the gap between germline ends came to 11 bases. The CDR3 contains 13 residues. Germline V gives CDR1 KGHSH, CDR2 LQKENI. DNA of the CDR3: TGTGCCAGCTCACAACAGGGGAGGGAGACCCAGTACTTC. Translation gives CASSQQGRETQYF.

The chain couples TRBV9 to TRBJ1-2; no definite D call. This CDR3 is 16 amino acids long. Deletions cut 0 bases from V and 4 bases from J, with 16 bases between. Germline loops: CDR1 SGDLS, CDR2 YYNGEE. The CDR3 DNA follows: TGTGCCAGCAGCGTAGGTGAAACAGCGGGGAGCTATGGCTACACCTTC. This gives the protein CASSVGETAGSYGYTF.

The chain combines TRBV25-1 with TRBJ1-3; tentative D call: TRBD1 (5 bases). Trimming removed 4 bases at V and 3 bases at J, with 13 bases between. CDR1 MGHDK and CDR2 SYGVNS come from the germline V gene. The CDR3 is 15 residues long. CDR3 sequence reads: CASSAQDSRGNTIYF. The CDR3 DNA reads TGTGCCAGCAGTGCACAAGACAGCCGTGGAAACACCATATATTTT.